This T cell receptor beta chain is from a study of T cells in Graves' hyperthyroidism and ophthalmopathy. About the study: Blood from the periphery was taken at initial diagnosis, before any treatment. General observations from the study: Stable hyperthyroidism and ophthalmopathy were separated using 13 V-J signatures. Most expanded thyroid clonotypes above 0.001 recurred in blood.

V dropped 6 bases and J dropped 14; count of bases not matched to a gene: 12. Germline assignment: CDR1 KGHSH and CDR2 LQKENI. This CDR3 is 14 amino acids long. RNA transcripts yielded amplified TCR beta CDR3 regions. HTBI primers were the set used in a first-round RT-PCR of the TCR CDR3. Using its own MiXCR run on the multiplex PCR reads, TCRdb lists one record per CDR3 protein. The table includes about 270,000 distinct CDR3 sequences, around 25% detected once. A remark on this clonotype: Antigen unknown.

Source material for PBMCs was over 7.5 ml fresh peripheral blood. This receptor was obtained from a man aged 40-49 years with Graves' hyperthyroidism that later progressed to Graves' ophthalmopathy. The sequenced sample was blood. The chain carries TRBV18 and TRBJ1-6; TRBD1 matches 8 bases. Written as DNA, the CDR3 is TGTGCCAGCTCTCCGGGGACAGGTGTGTCAACCCTCCACTTT. Translating gives CASSPGTGVSTLHF.